One and the same sample provided the 16 T cell receptor beta chains below, sequenced in a study of tumor-infiltrating lymphocytes in primary liver carcinoma. For each extraction, RNA and DNA were obtained together from approximately 20-30 mg of unsorted bulk tissue. With a constant-region primer, TCR beta cDNA was made from 450 to 500 ng of total RNA. Researchers made the TCR beta libraries by running three nested multiplex PCR rounds with slightly modified ARM-PCR. PCR rounds one and two used TRBV1-TRBV30 forward primers with a C-beta reverse primer for roughly 9 cycles each. TCRdb independently ran MiXCR on the multiplex PCR reads; one entry per CDR3 protein. The sample records approximately 120,000 distinct CDR3 sequences, 64% being singletons. The specimen sequenced was liver tumor tissue from sampling region 3. Documented subset: tumor region T3, left-lateral pole. The receptors here all came from a woman aged 60-75 years with primary liver carcinoma and hepatitis B virus infection.

Regarding this clonotype: A junction boundary mismatches the germline segment, possibly from a read error. J is TRBJ2-3 and V is TRBV6-1; 10 bases match TRBD1. The CDR3 contains 15 residues. Germline-derived CDR1 and CDR2 are MNHNS and SASEGT. CDR3 sequence (DNA): TGTGCCAGCAGTGAAGTGACAGGGGGCACAGATACACAGTATTTT. It yields the protein CASSEVTGGTDTQYF.

This clonotype was found many times. The chain recombines TRBV7-9 with TRBJ2-1, with TRBD2 matching 9 bases. The CDR3 extends over 15 amino acids. Trimming removed 4 bases from V and 6 bases from J; junction bases left unmatched: 7. Germline V gives CDR1 SEHNR, CDR2 FQNEAQ (reference sequence). DNA for the CDR3: TGTGCCAGCAGCTCCTCCGGGACTAGCCCCAATGAGCAGTTCTTC. It translates to CASSSSGTSPNEQFF.

This clonotype was seen at least ten times. The V and J genes are TRBV12-3 or TRBV12-4 and TRBJ1-1; D gene uncertain. The CDR3 spans 11 residues. Trimming took 10 bases from V and 2 from J, leaving 8 bases between them. CDR3 loop: CAIRVNTEAFF. The CDR3 DNA sequence: TGTGCCATCCGGGTCAACACTGAAGCTTTCTTT.

This chain connects TRBV12-3 or TRBV12-4 to TRBJ2-1; the match to TRBD2 covers 7 bases. This CDR3 is built from 15 residues. V lost 3 bases and J lost 12; bases outside the gene matches: 14. CDR3 sequence (DNA): TGTGCCAGCAGTTTTTTGGCGGGAGACTCCGGTGGGCAGTTCTTC. It translates to CASSFLAGDSGGQFF.

Details on this clonotype: A junction boundary mismatches the germline segment, possibly from a read error. This chain links TRBV11-3 with TRBJ2-1; tentatively, D is TRBD2 (7 bases). The CDR3 loop spans 17 amino acids. From germline, CDR1 is SGHNT and CDR2 YENEEA. The CDR3 loop reads CARSSRGARAMGNEQFF. The CDR3, as DNA: TGTGCCAGAAGCTCCCGGGGGGCGCGGGCCATGGGCAATGAGCAGTTCTTT. Complete variable domain (other parts from reference TRBV11-3 and TRBJ2-1): EAGVVQSPRYKIIEKKQPVAFWCNPISGHNTLYWYLQNLGQGPELLIRYENEEAVDDSQLPKDRFSAERLKGVDSTLKIQPAELGDSAVYLCARSSRGARAMGNEQFFGPGTRLTVL.

There are many counts of this clonotype. The J gene is TRBJ1-1, the V gene TRBV12-3 or TRBV12-4; D not certain. The CDR3 extends over 13 amino acids. Deletions cut 7 bases from V and 5 bases from J, with 14 bases between. The CDR3 DNA follows: TGTGCCAGCACCCCGGGGATAGGAACTGAAGCTTTCTTT. This translates into CASTPGIGTEAFF.

As for this clonotype: A much larger clone sits a single nucleotide away, making a read error possible. V and J are TRBV30 and TRBJ2-3; 8 positions match TRBD2. The V gene's germline CDR1 is GTSNPN and CDR2 SVGIG (reference sequence). This CDR3 is 14 amino acids long. V dropped 5 bases and J dropped 3; count of bases not matched to a gene: 7. The DNA for the CDR3 is TGTGCCTGGGGCTTGGGACTAGTAACAGATACGCAGTATTTT. The encoded protein is CAWGLGLVTDTQYF.

There are a few counts of this clonotype. One end of the junction varies from germline; a read error may be responsible. The genes are TRBV11-3 and TRBJ1-1, with 8 bases identical to TRBD1. The CDR3 totals 13 residues. The germline CDR1 and CDR2 sequences are SGHNT and YENEEA. The CDR3 region is CASNRQGITEAFF. CDR3 DNA sequence: TGTGCCAGCAACCGACAGGGGATCACTGAAGCATTCTTT.

This chain connects TRBV6-1 to TRBJ1-1; D is perhaps TRBD1 (5 bases). This CDR3 region has 12 residues. From germline, CDR1 is MNHNS and CDR2 SASEGT. V dropped 2 bases and J dropped 11 bases, with 12 bases sitting between them. The CDR3 DNA reads as TGTGCCAGCAGTGAATCCCCGGGACGGGCTTTCTTT. Encoded protein: CASSESPGRAFF.

There are many counts of this clonotype. J is TRBJ1-5 and V is TRBV6-1, with TRBD1 as a possible D gene (6 bases). The CDR3 runs to 15 residues. Looked up from germline, CDR1 is MNHNS and CDR2 is SASEGT. Trimming shortened V by 4 bases and J by 5 bases, and 15 bases separated the two germline ends. The CDR3 DNA reads as TGTGCCAGCAGTGCAACAGGGAGAGGGGATCAGCCCCAGCATTTT. The encoded protein is CASSATGRGDQPQHF.

The J gene is TRBJ1-4, the V gene TRBV11-2, with 7 bases that match TRBD1. Germline V gene lookup returns CDR1 SGHAT and CDR2 FQNNGV. The CDR3 length is 18 residues. V lost 4 bases to trimming and J lost 15 bases; unmatched junction nucleotides: 26. This chain's CDR3 is CASSSTGTTRTTNEELFF. DNA for the CDR3: TGTGCCAGCAGCTCGACAGGGACCACTCGAACAACTAATGAAGAATTGTTTTTT.

Here the CDR3 DNA reads TGTGCCAGCAACCAAACGGAGACCCAGTACTTC. This codes for CASNQTETQYF. The genes are TRBV11-2 and TRBJ2-5, with no clear D. The CDR3 loop spans 11 amino acids. The germline V gene has CDR1 SGHAT and CDR2 FQNNGV. The V end lost 7 bases, the J end lost 5 bases, and 8 bases lay between the germline ends.

Comments on this clonotype: Because the CDR3 is missing its conserved closing phenylalanine or tryptophan, this is likely a read error. The chain combines TRBV6-1 with TRBJ2-3; D tentatively reads TRBD1 or TRBD2 (5 bases each). V was cut by 7 bases and J by 2 bases, with 13 bases left in between. CDR1 and CDR2 (germline): MNHNS, SASEGT. The CDR3 has 14 amino acids. The CDR3 here is CASNRDHPTDTQYL. CDR3 in DNA: TGTGCCAGCAATCGGGACCACCCCACAGATACGCAGTATTTG.

In regard to this clonotype: This may be a read error, as it is one base from a much larger clone. The chain carries TRBV6-1 and TRBJ2-7; D is undetermined. CDR3 length: 15 amino acids. Per the germline V gene, CDR1 is MNHNS and CDR2 is SASEGT. The CDR3 spells CASSEERTVYYERYF. The CDR3 DNA sequence: TGTGCCAGCAGTGAAGAGAGAACGGTTTACTACGAGCGGTACTTC.

Comment on this clonotype: The final CDR3 position lacks the conserved phenylalanine or tryptophan, pointing to a likely read error. The DNA is left out, because the CDR3 cannot be placed on it with certainty; the CDR3 is given as TCRdb lists it. The chain carries TRBV4-1 and TRBJ2-7. Germline assignment: CDR1 MGHRA and CDR2 YSYEKL. 12 amino acids form the CDR3, both terminal residues included. CDR3 in amino acids: CASSQDTYEQHL.

As to this clonotype: Germline and junction disagree at one end, which may indicate a read error. The chain combines TRBV6-1 with TRBJ2-1, with D tentatively TRBD1 or TRBD2 (5 bases each). Per germline, CDR1 MNHNS and CDR2 SASEGT. The CDR3 has 15 amino acids. In DNA, the CDR3 is TGTGCCAGCGGCCGGGACCCCAGCTCCTATAATGAGCGGTTCTTC. Encoded protein: CASGRDPSSYNERFF.